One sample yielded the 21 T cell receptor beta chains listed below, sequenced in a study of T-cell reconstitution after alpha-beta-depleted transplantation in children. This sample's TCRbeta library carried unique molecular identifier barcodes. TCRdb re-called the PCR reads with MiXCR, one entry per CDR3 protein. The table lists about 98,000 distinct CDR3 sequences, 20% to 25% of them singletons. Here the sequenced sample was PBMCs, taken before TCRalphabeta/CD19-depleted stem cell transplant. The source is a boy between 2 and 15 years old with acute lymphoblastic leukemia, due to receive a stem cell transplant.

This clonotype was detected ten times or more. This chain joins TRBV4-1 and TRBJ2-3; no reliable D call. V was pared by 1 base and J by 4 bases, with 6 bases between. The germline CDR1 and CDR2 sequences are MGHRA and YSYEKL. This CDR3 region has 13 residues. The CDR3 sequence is CASSQVVSDTQYF. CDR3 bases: TGCGCCAGCAGCCAAGTGGTATCAGATACGCAGTATTTT.

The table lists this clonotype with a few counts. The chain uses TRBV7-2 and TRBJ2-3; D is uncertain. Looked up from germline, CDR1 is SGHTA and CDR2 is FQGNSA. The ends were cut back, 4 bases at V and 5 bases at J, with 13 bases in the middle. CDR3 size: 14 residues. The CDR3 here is CASSSHRVEDTQYF. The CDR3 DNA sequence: TGTGCCAGCAGCTCCCACCGGGTGGAAGATACGCAGTATTTT.

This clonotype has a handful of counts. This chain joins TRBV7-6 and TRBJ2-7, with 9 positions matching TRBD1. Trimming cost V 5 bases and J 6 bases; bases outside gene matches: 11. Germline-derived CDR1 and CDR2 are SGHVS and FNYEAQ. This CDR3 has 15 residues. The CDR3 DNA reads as TGTGCCAGCAGCCAACGGACAGGGGAGAGCGTCGAGCAGTACTTC. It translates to CASSQRTGESVEQYF.

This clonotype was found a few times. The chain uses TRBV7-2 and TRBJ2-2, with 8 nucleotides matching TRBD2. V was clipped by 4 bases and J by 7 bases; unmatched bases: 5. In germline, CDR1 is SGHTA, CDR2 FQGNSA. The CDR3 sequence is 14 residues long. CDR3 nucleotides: TGTGCCAGCAGCTCCGCGGGAGGTGGCGGGGAGCTGTTTTTT. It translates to CASSSAGGGGELFF. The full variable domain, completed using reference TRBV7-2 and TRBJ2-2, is GAGVSQSPSNKVTEKGKDVELRCDPISGHTALYWYRQSLGQGLEFLIYFQGNSAPDKSGLPSDRFSAERTGGSVSTLTIQRTQQEDSAVYLCASSSAGGGGELFFGEGSRLTVL.

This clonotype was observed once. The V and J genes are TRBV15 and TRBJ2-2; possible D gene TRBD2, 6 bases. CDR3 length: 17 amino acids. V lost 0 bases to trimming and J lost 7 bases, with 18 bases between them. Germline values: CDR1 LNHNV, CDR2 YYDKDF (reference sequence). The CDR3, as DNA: TGTGCCACCAGCAGAGATCGGGACGGAGGGGCCGTCGGGGAGCTGTTTTTT. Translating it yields CATSRDRDGGAVGELFF.

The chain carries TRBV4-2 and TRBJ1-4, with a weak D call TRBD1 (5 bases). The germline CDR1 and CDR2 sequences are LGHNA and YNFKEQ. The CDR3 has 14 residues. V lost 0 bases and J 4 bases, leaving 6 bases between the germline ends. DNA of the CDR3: TGTGCCAGCAGCCAAGAAGACAGTAATGAAAAACTGTTTTTT. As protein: CASSQEDSNEKLFF.

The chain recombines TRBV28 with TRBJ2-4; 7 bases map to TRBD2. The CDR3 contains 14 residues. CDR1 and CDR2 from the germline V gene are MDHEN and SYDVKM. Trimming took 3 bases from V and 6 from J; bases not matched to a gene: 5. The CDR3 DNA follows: TGTGCCAGCAGTTTCTGGGGGGGTGGAAACATTCAGTACTTC. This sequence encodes CASSFWGGGNIQYF.

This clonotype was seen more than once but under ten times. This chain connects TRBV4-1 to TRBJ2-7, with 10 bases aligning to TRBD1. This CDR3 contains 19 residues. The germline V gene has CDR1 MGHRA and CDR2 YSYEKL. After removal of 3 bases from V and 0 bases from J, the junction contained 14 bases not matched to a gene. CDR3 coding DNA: TGCGCCAGCAGCCATGATACGGGACAGGGGACACCGTTCTCCTACGAGCAGTACTTC. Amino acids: CASSHDTGQGTPFSYEQYF.

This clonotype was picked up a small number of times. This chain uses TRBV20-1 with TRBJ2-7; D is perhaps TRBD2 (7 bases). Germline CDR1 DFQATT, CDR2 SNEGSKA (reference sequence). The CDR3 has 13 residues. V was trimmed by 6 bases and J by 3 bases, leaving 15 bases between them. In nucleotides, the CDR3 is TGCAGTGCGGGAAGGGGGGGGTTCTACGAGCAGTACTTC. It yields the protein CSAGRGGFYEQYF.

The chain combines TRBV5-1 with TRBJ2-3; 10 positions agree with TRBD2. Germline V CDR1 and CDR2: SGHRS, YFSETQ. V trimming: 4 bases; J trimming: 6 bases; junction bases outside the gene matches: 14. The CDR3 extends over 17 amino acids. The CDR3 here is CASSPLGLAEGPDTQYF. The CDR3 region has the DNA TGCGCCAGCAGCCCCCTCGGACTAGCGGAGGGGCCGGATACGCAGTATTTT.

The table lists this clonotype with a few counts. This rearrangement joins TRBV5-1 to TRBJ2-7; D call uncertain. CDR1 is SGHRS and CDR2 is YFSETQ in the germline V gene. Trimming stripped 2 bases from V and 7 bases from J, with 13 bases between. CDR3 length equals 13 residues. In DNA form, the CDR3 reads TGCGCCAGCAGCTTCGACGGTTGGATAGAGCAGTACTTC. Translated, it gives CASSFDGWIEQYF.

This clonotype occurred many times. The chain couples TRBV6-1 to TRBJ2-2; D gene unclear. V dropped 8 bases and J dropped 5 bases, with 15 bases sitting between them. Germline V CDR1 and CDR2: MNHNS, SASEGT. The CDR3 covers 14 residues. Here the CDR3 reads CASYNSDLTGELFF. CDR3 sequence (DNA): TGTGCCAGCTATAACAGTGATCTAACCGGGGAGCTGTTTTTT.

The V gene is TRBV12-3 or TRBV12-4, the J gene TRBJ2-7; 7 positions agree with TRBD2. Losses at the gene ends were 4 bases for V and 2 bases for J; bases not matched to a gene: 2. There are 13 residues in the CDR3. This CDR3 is CASSSGTTYEQYF. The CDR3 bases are TGTGCCAGCAGTTCCGGGACTACCTACGAGCAGTACTTC.

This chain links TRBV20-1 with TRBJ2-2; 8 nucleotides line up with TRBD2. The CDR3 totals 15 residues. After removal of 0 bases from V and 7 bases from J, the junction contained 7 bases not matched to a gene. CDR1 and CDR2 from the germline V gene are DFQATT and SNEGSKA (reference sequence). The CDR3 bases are TGCAGTGCTAGAGATACCCAGCGGGAGAGCGGGGAGCTGTTTTTT. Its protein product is CSARDTQRESGELFF.

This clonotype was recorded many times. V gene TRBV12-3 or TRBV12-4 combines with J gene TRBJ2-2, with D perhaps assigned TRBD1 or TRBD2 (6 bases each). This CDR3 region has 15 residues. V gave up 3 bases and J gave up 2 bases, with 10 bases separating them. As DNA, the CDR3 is TGTGCCAGCAGTTTTGGGGGGCTAAACACCGGGGAGCTGTTTTTT. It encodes CASSFGGLNTGELFF.

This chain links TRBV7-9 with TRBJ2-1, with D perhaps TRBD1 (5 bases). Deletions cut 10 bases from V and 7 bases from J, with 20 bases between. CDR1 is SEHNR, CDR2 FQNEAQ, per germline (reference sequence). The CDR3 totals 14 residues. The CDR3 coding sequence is TGTGCCACCCAACCAGGGTTTACGTTAAATGAGCAGTTCTTC. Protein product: CATQPGFTLNEQFF.

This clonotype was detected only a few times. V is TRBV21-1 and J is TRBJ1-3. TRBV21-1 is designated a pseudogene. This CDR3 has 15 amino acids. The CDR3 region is CASSKESTLGNTIYF. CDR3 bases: TGTGCCAGCAGCAAAGAGTCCACATTGGGAAACACCATATATTTT.

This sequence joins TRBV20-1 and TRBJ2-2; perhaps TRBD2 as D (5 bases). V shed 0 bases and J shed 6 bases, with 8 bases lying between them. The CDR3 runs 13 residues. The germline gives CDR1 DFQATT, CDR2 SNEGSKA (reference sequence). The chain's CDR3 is CSARDIGAGELFF. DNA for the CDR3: TGCAGTGCTAGAGATATCGGGGCCGGGGAGCTGTTTTTT.

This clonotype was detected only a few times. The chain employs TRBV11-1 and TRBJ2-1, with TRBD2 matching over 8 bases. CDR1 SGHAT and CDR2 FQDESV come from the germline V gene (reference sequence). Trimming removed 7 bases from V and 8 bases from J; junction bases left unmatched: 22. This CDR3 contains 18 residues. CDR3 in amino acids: CASTRGTGTRGIKDEQFF. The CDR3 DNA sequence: TGTGCCAGCACGCGCGGTACCGGGACTAGAGGGATTAAGGATGAGCAGTTCTTC.

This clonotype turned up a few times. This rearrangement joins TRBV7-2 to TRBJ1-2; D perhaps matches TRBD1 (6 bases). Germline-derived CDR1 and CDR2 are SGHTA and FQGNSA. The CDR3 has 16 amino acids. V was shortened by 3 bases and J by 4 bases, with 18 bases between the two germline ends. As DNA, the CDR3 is TGTGCCAGCAGCTTCAGTACAGGGTCCTACGGCTATGGCTACACCTTC. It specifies CASSFSTGSYGYGYTF.

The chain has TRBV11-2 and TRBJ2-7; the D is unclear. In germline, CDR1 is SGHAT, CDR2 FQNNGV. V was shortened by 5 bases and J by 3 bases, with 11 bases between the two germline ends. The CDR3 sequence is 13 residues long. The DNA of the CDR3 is TGTGCCAGCAGCCGAACCGACAACTACGAGCAGTACTTC. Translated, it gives CASSRTDNYEQYF.